This record covers a single TCR beta chain. Its cognate antigen is unknown. The data derive from a study of cytomegalovirus exposure and HLA in healthy donors. Study outcomes and limitations: A link between a missense DCLRE1C variant and TCR beta V- and J-gene trimming emerged from a later analysis. The number of N-insertions in an Asian-associated ancestry cluster was reportedly below the approximately 700-donor mean in a later analysis. Owing to their indistinguishability, certain V segments, notably TRBV6-2 and TRBV6-3, were excluded. Most CMV-associated TCR beta chains appeared HLA-restricted in a later analysis.

CDR3 length: 14 residues. Germline-derived CDR1 and CDR2 are SGHVS and FQNEAQ. Trimming took off 4 bases at V and 8 bases at J, with 14 bases between the two ends. PCR was performed using 60 Vbeta and 13 Jbeta primers. Sequencing was performed with immunoSEQ multiplex PCR; in TCRdb, only in-frame clones are kept and a portion is missing. The sample spans about 50,000 clones; the ten largest clones claim 9.5% to 15%. The rearrangement uses TRBV7-8 and TRBJ1-4; TRBD1 might be the D (6 bases). This clonotype originated in a young man in good health and CMV-seropositive. The sequencing input was PBMCs. Here the CDR3 DNA reads TGTGCCAGCAGCTCATGGACAGAGGGGGAAAAACTGTTTTTT. It encodes CASSSWTEGEKLFF.